The 32 T cell receptor beta chains presented below share a single source sample, sequenced in a study of cytomegalovirus exposure and HLA in healthy donors. Primers: 60 Vbeta forward and 13 Jbeta reverse. Repertoires were generated with immunoSEQ multiplex PCR, while TCRdb's copy carries only in-frame clones and drops some. The table lists around 280,000 clones, around 90% of them singletons. The sample comprised PBMCs. All receptors come from a woman aged 18-30 years in good health and CMV-seronegative.

The gene calls are TRBV18 and TRBJ2-3, with D perhaps TRBD2 (7 bases). Germline lookup yields CDR1 KGHSH and CDR2 LQKENI. The CDR3 is made up of 15 amino acids. V shed 1 base and J shed 4 bases, with 12 bases lying between them. The CDR3 bases are TGTGCCAGCTCACCACGGGGGGGCAACCCAGATACGCAGTATTTT. It codes for CASSPRGGNPDTQYF.

The chain couples TRBV5-1 to TRBJ2-1, with 7 bases fitting TRBD2. Per germline, CDR1 SGHRS and CDR2 YFSETQ. J lost 7 bases, V lost 4 bases, and 14 bases had no gene match. The CDR3 contains 16 residues. This CDR3 reads CASSDHERGPVNEQFF. The CDR3 DNA is TGCGCCAGCAGCGACCACGAGCGGGGCCCGGTGAATGAGCAGTTCTTC.

The rearrangement joins TRBV27 to TRBJ2-5, with D perhaps TRBD2 (6 bases). The V and J ends lost 6 bases and 4 bases respectively, with 15 bases between them. Germline V gene data show CDR1 as MNHEY and CDR2 as SMNVEV (reference sequence). This CDR3 comprises 14 residues. The CDR3 reads CASRLTGEVETQYF. The CDR3 DNA is TGTGCCAGCAGGTTGACGGGGGAGGTAGAGACCCAGTACTTC.

The V call is TRBV7-3, the J call TRBJ2-3, with 12 bases matching TRBD2. With 4 bases clipped from V and 5 bases from J, the junction kept 4 bases outside the gene matches. Germline CDR1 is SGHTA and CDR2 is FQGTGA. This CDR3 is 15 amino acids long. The CDR3 region has the DNA TGTGCCAGCAGCTCCACTAGCGGGGGGCGAGATACGCAGTATTTT. Translated, it gives CASSSTSGGRDTQYF.

The rearrangement uses TRBV11-1 and TRBJ2-7, with D perhaps TRBD1 (6 bases). The CDR3 is 13 residues long. Germline CDR1 and CDR2: SGHAT and FQDESV (reference sequence). Trimming took off 5 bases at V and 2 bases at J, with 10 bases between the two ends. CDR3 nucleotide sequence: TGTGCCAGCAGCGCGACAGGCACCTACGAGCAGTACTTC. Its translation: CASSATGTYEQYF.

The CDR3: CASSVSIQGAEAFF. CDR3 coding DNA: TGTGCCAGCAGCGTATCTATACAGGGAGCTGAAGCTTTCTTT. The rearrangement joins TRBV9 to TRBJ1-1; a possible D gene is TRBD1 (6 bases). The CDR3 length is 14 residues. Germline CDR1 SGDLS, CDR2 YYNGEE. Between the trimmed V and J ends, which lost 1 base and 6 bases, there was a span of 13 bases.

The genes are TRBV4-2 and TRBJ1-1; TRBD1 matches at 9 bases. Germline-derived CDR1 and CDR2 are LGHNA and YNFKEQ. The J segment lost 8 bases and the V segment lost 1 base, leaving 2 bases of the junction unmatched. The CDR3 contains 13 residues. The CDR3 is CASSQGGQGEAFF. CDR3 bases: TGTGCCAGCAGCCAAGGGGGACAGGGAGAAGCTTTCTTT.

As to this clone: Mismatch with germline at one junction end may stem from a read error. CDR3 region: CSSSFGAPNTEAFF. The CDR3 DNA follows: TGTTCCAGCAGCTTCGGTGCACCTAACACTGAAGCTTTCTTT. The V call is TRBV7-9, the J call TRBJ1-1; D not certain. The CDR3 extends over 14 amino acids. The germline gives CDR1 SEHNR, CDR2 FQNEAQ (reference sequence).

This chain connects TRBV6-5 to TRBJ2-1, with unresolved D. CDR1 MNHEY and CDR2 SVGAGI come from the germline V gene. The V end was cut by 5 bases, the J end by 3 bases, with 11 bases between. The CDR3 spans 14 residues. CDR3 protein: CASSNGLHYNEQFF. DNA for the CDR3: TGTGCCAGCAGTAACGGGTTGCACTACAATGAGCAGTTCTTC.

The chain carries TRBV15 and TRBJ2-2, with D unresolved. The germline V gene encodes CDR1 LNHNV and CDR2 YYDKDF (reference sequence). V was cut by 1 base and J by 3 bases, with 6 bases left in between. This CDR3 has 14 amino acids. The CDR3 region has the DNA TGTGCCACCAGCAGAGTAGTATACACCGGGGAGCTGTTTTTT. Translation gives CATSRVVYTGELFF.

This rearrangement joins TRBV19 to TRBJ2-7; 7 nucleotides line up with TRBD2. After removal of 2 bases from V and 5 bases from J, the junction contained 6 bases not matched to a gene. Germline-derived CDR1 and CDR2 are LNHDA and SQIVND (reference sequence). This CDR3 spans 14 amino acids. The CDR3 DNA sequence: TGTGCCAGTAGTATAACGGGGGGTGTGAACGAGCAGTACTTC. It specifies CASSITGGVNEQYF.

V gene TRBV2 combines with J gene TRBJ2-2, with TRBD2 as a possible D gene (6 bases). The CDR3 loop spans 14 amino acids. Germline assignment: CDR1 SNHLY and CDR2 FYNNEI. V lost 10 bases to trimming and J lost 5 bases, with 17 bases between them. The CDR3: CATRLGSQTGELFF. The CDR3, as DNA: TGTGCCACCCGACTAGGAAGTCAGACCGGGGAGCTGTTTTTT.

The chain joins TRBV19 to TRBJ2-5; tentative D call: TRBD2 (6 bases). V was pared by 3 bases and J by 5 bases, with 13 bases between. Germline CDR1 reads LNHDA; CDR2 reads SQIVND (reference sequence). The CDR3 length is 14 residues. CDR3 residues: CASSIEGLGETQYF. The CDR3 nucleotides read TGTGCCAGTAGTATCGAGGGACTTGGGGAGACCCAGTACTTC.

The chain employs TRBV5-6 and TRBJ1-2, with a possible D match to TRBD1 (6 bases). V was clipped by 4 bases and J by 2 bases, with 27 bases between them. This CDR3 contains 19 residues. Germline V gives CDR1 SGHDT, CDR2 YYEEEE. The CDR3 sequence: CASSPLGLDILDRNYGYTF. For the CDR3, the DNA is TGTGCCAGCAGCCCCCTCGGCCTAGACATCCTGGACAGAAACTATGGCTACACCTTC.

This clone has a single count. V is TRBV6-5 and J is TRBJ1-6; 8 nucleotides align to TRBD1. CDR1 is MNHEY, CDR2 SVGAGI, per germline. V lost 5 bases, J lost 10 bases, and 4 bases stayed unmatched. This CDR3 contains 13 residues. The CDR3 nucleotides are TGTGCCAGCAGTGTACAGGGGGAATCACCCCTCCACTTT. Translated, it gives CASSVQGESPLHF.

The table lists this clone with a few counts. The genes are TRBV2 and TRBJ2-7; possibly TRBD2 for D (5 bases). Germline CDR1 and CDR2: SNHLY and FYNNEI. V shed 1 base and J shed 4 bases, with 14 bases lying between them. This CDR3 spans 15 amino acids. Here the CDR3 DNA reads TGTGCCAGCAGTGAAGATAATTTGGACTTTTACGAGCAGTACTTC. Translated: CASSEDNLDFYEQYF.

This chain links TRBV2 with TRBJ2-5; TRBD1 might be the D (6 bases). Matching the DNA end better, TRBJ2-7 makes the J call doubtful. CDR3 length equals 15 residues. Germline values: CDR1 SNHLY, CDR2 FYNNEI. The CDR3 nucleotides read TGTGCCAGCAGACCCCTTAGCACAGGGTTCGGCGAGCAGTACTTC. The encoded protein is CASRPLSTGFGEQYF.

The chain is built from TRBV18 and TRBJ1-1, with D maybe TRBD1 (5 bases). V was shortened by 5 bases and J by 3 bases, with 16 bases between the two germline ends. CDR3 length: 15 amino acids. Germline CDR1 KGHSH, CDR2 LQKENI. DNA of the CDR3: TGTGCCAGCTCAGCACAGGAATTTGAGGACACTGAAGCTTTCTTT. This gives the protein CASSAQEFEDTEAFF.

A note on this clone: An end of the junction does not agree with germline; a read error may underlie this. The V gene is TRBV6-5, the J gene TRBJ2-5; D gene unclear. CDR3 length equals 11 residues. CDR1 and CDR2 (germline): MNHEY, SVGAGI. CDR3 amino acids: CASSYQETQYF. The CDR3 DNA reads TGTGCCAGCAGCTACCAGGAGACCCAGTACTTC.

As for this clone: Other DNA sequences in the sample encode the same CDR3. CDR3 sequence: CASSLGGPSYEQYF. The CDR3 nucleotides are TGCGCCAGCAGCTTGGGGGGGCCGTCCTACGAGCAGTACTTC. The V and J genes are TRBV5-1 and TRBJ2-7, with a possible D match to TRBD1 (6 bases). The CDR3 contains 14 residues. V lost 0 bases to trimming and J lost 1 base, with 8 bases between them. From germline, CDR1 is SGHRS and CDR2 YFSETQ.

The rearrangement joins TRBV10-3 to TRBJ2-7; D gene unclear. This CDR3 region has 9 residues. Germline-derived CDR1 and CDR2 are ENHRY and SYGVKD. Trimming took off 11 bases at V and 8 bases at J, with 10 bases between the two ends. The CDR3 loop reads CAWRMKQYF. The CDR3 coding sequence is TGTGCCTGGCGGATGAAGCAGTACTTC.

The chain couples TRBV5-1 to TRBJ2-7; TRBD1 matches 7 bases. Trimming removed 4 bases from V and 0 bases from J; junction bases left unmatched: 10. Germline V gene sequence: CDR1 SGHRS, CDR2 YFSETQ. The CDR3 has 16 residues. The CDR3 sequence is CASSPVTGDLSYEQYF. The CDR3 DNA is TGCGCCAGCAGCCCAGTAACAGGGGACCTCTCCTACGAGCAGTACTTC.

The chain is built from TRBV2 and TRBJ1-6; D might be TRBD1 (6 bases). Germline assignment: CDR1 SNHLY and CDR2 FYNNEI. V shed 6 bases and J shed 0 bases, with 21 bases lying between them. CDR3 length equals 19 residues. The CDR3 DNA sequence: TGTGCCAGCAGGGAAACAGGGTCAAGAACCAGCTCCTATAATTCACCCCTCCACTTT. This codes for CASRETGSRTSSYNSPLHF.

This clone has only one observation. The chain links TRBV2 to TRBJ2-3, with D uncertain. CDR1 and CDR2 (germline): SNHLY, FYNNEI. Trimming took off 4 bases at V and 3 bases at J, with 2 bases between the two ends. The CDR3 runs 11 residues. The CDR3 bases are TGTGCCAGCAGTGTAACAGATACGCAGTATTTT. It encodes CASSVTDTQYF.

The chain recombines TRBV6-4 with TRBJ2-3; TRBD1 might be the D (6 bases). CDR1 is MRHNA and CDR2 is SNTAGT in the germline V gene. The CDR3 is 16 amino acids. The V gene lost 0 bases and the J gene lost 2 bases, with 12 bases spanning the gap. In DNA form, the CDR3 reads TGTGCCAGCAGTGACTCGGGCAGGGGCAACACAGATACGCAGTATTTT. It translates to CASSDSGRGNTDTQYF.

The J gene is TRBJ2-7, the V gene TRBV5-1, with D uncertain. CDR1 and CDR2 from the germline V gene are SGHRS and YFSETQ. Trimming left V 0 bases short and J 2 bases short, with 9 bases between. This CDR3 contains 14 residues. As DNA, the CDR3 is TGCGCCAGCAGCTTGGTCAGGTCCCCCTACGAGCAGTACTTC. As protein: CASSLVRSPYEQYF.

The gene calls are TRBV5-6 and TRBJ2-5, with no clear D. The CDR3 covers 14 residues. Germline V gene data show CDR1 as SGHDT and CDR2 as YYEEEE. V shed 0 bases and J shed 1 base, with 7 bases lying between them. This chain's CDR3 is CASSLGAIQETQYF. CDR3 coding DNA: TGTGCCAGCAGCTTGGGGGCTATCCAAGAGACCCAGTACTTC.

The chain uses TRBV18 and TRBJ1-4; 10 nucleotides line up with TRBD1. Trimming took 2 bases from V and 7 from J; bases not matched to a gene: 7. The CDR3 consists of 16 residues. Germline V lookup: CDR1 KGHSH, CDR2 LQKENI. This chain's CDR3 is CASSPNPGQGSEKLFF. The CDR3 DNA sequence: TGTGCCAGCTCACCAAATCCGGGACAGGGGAGTGAAAAACTGTTTTTT.

V gene TRBV18 combines with J gene TRBJ1-1, with D possibly TRBD1 on 5 matching bases. The CDR3 covers 16 residues. The V gene's germline CDR1 is KGHSH and CDR2 LQKENI. Trimming took 2 bases from V and 5 from J, leaving 18 bases between them. The CDR3 DNA follows: TGTGCCAGCTCACCATCTCGGGGCCCGGAGGGAACTGAAGCTTTCTTT. This gives the protein CASSPSRGPEGTEAFF.

This clone has a handful of counts. This chain connects TRBV5-1 to TRBJ1-4; TRBD1 agrees at 9 bases. The CDR3 is 14 residues long. Germline-derived CDR1 and CDR2 are SGHRS and YFSETQ. V was pared by 3 bases and J by 11 bases, with 8 bases of the junction left unmatched. The DNA of the CDR3 is TGCGCCAGCAGCTCGGGACAGGGAGGGGACAAACTGTTTTTT. This translates into CASSSGQGGDKLFF.

This clone was picked up a small number of times. V is TRBV29-1 and J is TRBJ1-4; D is undetermined. The CDR3 is 13 residues long. The V and J ends lost 5 bases and 7 bases respectively, with 14 bases between them. CDR1 is SQVTM, CDR2 ANQGSEA, per germline. The chain's CDR3 is CSVRRPGGEKLFF. CDR3 DNA: TGCAGCGTTCGAAGACCGGGAGGTGAAAAACTGTTTTTT.

CDR3 in amino acids: CASKRQGAYEQYF. The DNA of the CDR3 is TGTGCCAGCAAGAGACAGGGGGCCTACGAGCAGTACTTC. V gene TRBV6-6 combines with J gene TRBJ2-7; 9 nucleotides line up with TRBD1. The germline gives CDR1 MNHNY, CDR2 SVGAGI (reference sequence). With V trimmed by 7 bases and J by 2 bases, 3 bases remained unmatched. The CDR3 loop spans 13 amino acids.